Sequencing of this TCR beta chain was carried out in a study of beta chain features in type 1 diabetes. Study in general: All samples combined gave under 110,000,000 sorted cells for examination.

The CDR3 sequence is 14 residues long. The junction had 8 bases not matched to a gene; V was cut back by 8 bases and J by 7 bases. Germline loops: CDR1 MNHEY, CDR2 SVGAGI. General study points: A potential PCR bias toward shorter templates would be equal in patient and control samples. Within each of all four CD4+ subsets, Type 1 diabetes patients had TCRB CDR3s that were moderately but significantly shorter.

Details on this clone: Its antigen is currently unknown.

Every bit of the isolated RNA underwent reverse transcription, so sequencing read expressed TCRB transcripts. TCRdb keeps only in-frame clones here, not all; method: immunoSEQ multiplex PCR. The sample has hundreds of thousands of clones, 10% to 15% seen once. The J gene is TRBJ1-4, the V gene TRBV6-5; 9 nucleotides align to TRBD1. Sequencing was carried out using naive CD4+ T cells from blood. This TCR was sampled from a man younger than 30 in good health. CDR3 nucleotide sequence: TGTGCCAGCGGACGGGACAGGGAATTTGAAAAACTGTTTTTT. This sequence encodes CASGRDREFEKLFF.